The rows below give T cell receptor beta chains drawn from one sample of a study of blood T cell repertoires in COVID-19. The method was immunoSEQ multiplex PCR; TCRdb's version includes in-frame clones alone and lacks a portion of them. This table holds 150,000 or so clones, about 87% found once. Material: peripheral blood. Source of these receptors: a woman in her 70s with COVID-19, enrolled during active disease. CDR3s include the opening cysteine and the closing phenylalanine or tryptophan. D genes are given only for firm matches. Size values are once, few and many counts, or a class for expanded clones, and some rows have none.

D | J | V | size | DNA | CDR3
TRBD2 | TRBJ2-5 | TRBV5-1 | - | TGCGCCAGCAGCTTGGGGCTAGCGGGGGGCCAGCAACAAGAGACCCAGTACTTC | CASSLGLAGGQQQETQYF
- | TRBJ1-6 | TRBV7-2 | - | TGTGCCAGCAGTCTATATTCACCCCTCCACTTT | CASSLYSPLHF
TRBD2 | TRBJ2-1 | TRBV5-3 | once | TGTGCCAGAAGCTTGGCCACGACCCTTTGGACTAGCGGCCCCCCGGTCTACAATGAGCAGTTCTTC | CARSLATTLWTSGPPVYNEQFF
TRBD2 | TRBJ2-5 | TRBV19 | - | TGTGCCAGTCGATTAGCGGGGGGGCAAGAGACCCAGTACTTC | CASRLAGGQETQYF
- | TRBJ2-6 | TRBV19 | - | TGTGCCAGTAGTATACGGGACATCGGCGGCTCTGGGGCCAACGTCCTGACTTTC | CASSIRDIGGSGANVLTF
TRBD2 | TRBJ2-1 | TRBV7-3 | - | TGTGCCAGCAGCTTCCGAGCCCCTAGCGGGGGCCGACCCTACAATGAGCAGTTCTTC | CASSFRAPSGGRPYNEQFF
- | TRBJ2-2 | TRBV18 | - | TGTGCCAGCTCACCAGTCCAGAACACCGGGGAGCTGTTTTTT | CASSPVQNTGELFF
- | TRBJ1-4 | TRBV4-1 | few | TGCGCCAGCAGCCGCCCACTTACCGACAGGAATGAAAAACTGTTTTTT | CASSRPLTDRNEKLFF
- | TRBJ1-5 | TRBV28 | - | TGTGCCAGCACCCCCCCTAATCAGCCCCAGCATTTT | CASTPPNQPQHF
TRBD1 | TRBJ1-1 | TRBV19 | - | TGTGCCAGTAAGGGACAGTTGAACACTGAAGCTTTCTTT | CASKGQLNTEAFF
TRBD1 | TRBJ2-2 | TRBV2 | - | TGTGCCAGCAGTGAACACGGGACAGGGAACACCGGGGAGCTGTTTTTT | CASSEHGTGNTGELFF
- | TRBJ2-7 | TRBV11-2 | - | TGTGCCAGCAGCTTATGGCGGGACGAGCAGTACTTC | CASSLWRDEQYF
- | TRBJ2-3 | TRBV3-1/TRBV3-2 | - | TGTGCCAGCAGCCAAGGGTTCAGCGGAGTTGCAGATACGCAGTATTTT | CASSQGFSGVADTQYF
TRBD2 | TRBJ2-5 | TRBV27 | - | TGTGCCAGAATGGGGCTAGCGGGGGAGATCCAAGAGACCCAGTACTTC | CARMGLAGEIQETQYF
- | TRBJ1-6 | TRBV7-9 | - | TGTGCCAGCAGCTTAGCCGGGGGGGATTCACCCCTCCACTTT | CASSLAGGDSPLHF
TRBD1 | TRBJ2-7 | TRBV10-3 | - | TGTGCCATCAGGACAGACAGGGGACCATACGAGCAGTACTTC | CAIRTDRGPYEQYF
- | TRBJ2-1 | TRBV6-1 | - | TGTGCCAGCAGTGAAGAATCCGCAGGTCGCAATGAGCAGTTCTTC | CASSEESAGRNEQFF
- | TRBJ1-5 | TRBV28 | - | TGTGCCAGCAGGCCAGGGTTCAATCAGCCCCAGCATTTT | CASRPGFNQPQHF
TRBD1 | TRBJ2-2 | TRBV29-1 | - | TGCAGCGTCCCGGGACAGGGCATGAACACCGGGGAGCTGTTTTTT | CSVPGQGMNTGELFF
- | TRBJ1-1 | TRBV18 | - | TGTGCCAGCTCACCATACGAGGTCGGCACTGAAGCTTTCTTT | CASSPYEVGTEAFF
- | TRBJ1-3 | TRBV4-1 | once | TGCGCCAGCAGCCAAGATGACAGGAGCCAGAACACCATATATTTT | CASSQDDRSQNTIYF
TRBD2 | TRBJ2-6 | TRBV6-4 | - | TGTGCCAGCAGCCCCGGGGAGGGGCGCGGGGCCAACGTCCTGACTTTC | CASSPGEGRGANVLTF
- | TRBJ1-4 | TRBV11-2 | - | TGTGCCAGCAGCCTAAACCCTGCAACTAATGAAAAACTGTTTTTT | CASSLNPATNEKLFF